Below, 27 T cell receptor beta chains from the same sample are listed, as sequenced in a study of metastatic and nonmetastatic thyroid tumors. TCRdb reassembled clones from the PCR reads with MiXCR. Of roughly 55,000 clones listed, around 16% are singletons. All patients were untreated before thyroid surgery. The sequenced material came from blood. These receptors originate from a male donor with papillary thyroid cancer or a benign thyroid nodule (not recorded which). Some clones in this sample may be carry-over from other donors' samples.

Remarks on this clone: The germline gene is not matched at one end of the junction; a read error may be the cause. V is TRBV5-1 and J is TRBJ1-1, with 7 bases identical to TRBD1. Germline lookup yields CDR1 SGHRS and CDR2 YFSETQ. The CDR3 is made up of 16 amino acids. The CDR3 DNA is TGCGCCAGCAGCTCACTGCAACAGGGGTGGTGCACTGAATCTTTCTTT. It specifies CASSSLQQGWCTESFF.

This clone came up many times. The V gene is TRBV20-1, the J gene TRBJ2-3; 12 bases match TRBD2. This CDR3 is 15 amino acids long. After removal of 4 bases from V and 4 bases from J, the junction contained 6 bases not matched to a gene. Per the germline V gene, CDR1 is DFQATT and CDR2 is SNEGSKA (reference sequence). The CDR3 protein is CSATGGLAGPDTQYF. CDR3 bases: TGCAGTGCTACGGGCGGACTAGCGGGGCCAGATACGCAGTATTTT.

This clone has a handful of counts. The junction differs from germline at one of its ends, possibly a read error. V gene TRBV6-1 combines with J gene TRBJ2-6, with D perhaps matching TRBD2 (5 bases). Germline V lookup: CDR1 MNHNS, CDR2 SASEGT. The CDR3 is made up of 13 amino acids. DNA of the CDR3: TGTGCCAGCAGCGTTACGGGGTCCAACGCCCTGACTTTC. The encoded protein is CASSVTGSNALTF.

This clone has ten or more counts. CDR3 protein: CASSFVRGQLYLYNEQFF. In DNA form, the CDR3 reads TGCGCCAGCAGCTTTGTTAGAGGGCAGCTTTATCTGTACAATGAGCAGTTCTTC. The chain uses TRBV5-1 and TRBJ2-1; TRBD2 is a possible D gene (5 bases). Trimming removed 2 bases at V and 4 bases at J, with 22 bases between. CDR1 is SGHRS, CDR2 YFSETQ, per germline. CDR3 length: 18 amino acids.

As to this clone: An end of the junction does not agree with germline; a read error may underlie this. The chain is built from TRBV19 and TRBJ2-1; 7 nucleotides line up with TRBD1. The CDR3 is made up of 17 amino acids. CDR1 is LNHDA and CDR2 is SQIVND in the germline V gene (reference sequence). This CDR3 is CASKEAGTVSFYNDQFF. As DNA, the CDR3 is TGTGCCAGTAAAGAAGCCGGGACAGTGAGCTTCTACAATGATCAGTTCTTC.

The table lists this clone with a count of one. The chain carries TRBV11-2 and TRBJ1-3; D remains unclear. Looked up from germline, CDR1 is SGHAT and CDR2 is FQNNGV. V lost 0 bases to trimming and J lost 0 bases, with 12 bases between them. The CDR3 covers 17 residues. For the CDR3, the DNA is TGTGCCAGCAGCTTAGAAGGCGCCAGGAGCTCTGGAAACACCATATATTTT. Translation gives CASSLEGARSSGNTIYF.

In this sample, this clone turned up a few times. Compared with germline, one end of the junction differs, possibly owing to a read error. The genes are TRBV12-3 or TRBV12-4 and TRBJ2-1; 11 positions match TRBD2. The CDR3 sequence is 16 residues long. The CDR3, as DNA: TGTGCCAGCACTTTAGTTAGCGGGGGGGCTATGAATGAGCATTTCTTC. Its protein is CASTLVSGGAMNEHFF.

In this sample, this clone turned up many times. The chain recombines TRBV6-1 with TRBJ2-1, with 7 bases aligning to TRBD2. The V gene end was trimmed by 6 bases and the J gene end by 4 bases; junction bases not matched to a gene: 12. Germline values: CDR1 MNHNS, CDR2 SASEGT. The CDR3 extends over 16 amino acids. As DNA, the CDR3 is TGTGCCAGCAGCCACAAACCGGCGGGGGTTTACAATGAGCAGTTCTTC. The encoded protein is CASSHKPAGVYNEQFF.

This clone was found many times. The rearrangement links TRBV27 to TRBJ1-2; 8 bases match TRBD1. CDR3 length: 17 amino acids. V was clipped by 3 bases and J by 3 bases; unmatched bases: 12. CDR1 and CDR2 from the germline V gene are MNHEY and SMNVEV (reference sequence). The CDR3 here is CASSFLGGDRPDYGYTF. The CDR3 coding sequence is TGTGCCAGCAGTTTCTTGGGGGGGGACAGGCCAGACTATGGCTACACCTTC.

In this sample, this clone turned up many times. V usage is TRBV29-1 and J usage is TRBJ2-7; D not resolved. Looked up from germline, CDR1 is SQVTM and CDR2 is ANQGSEA. V lost 6 bases and J 3 bases, leaving 9 bases between the germline ends. The CDR3 covers 11 residues. CDR3 loop: CSVYLGYEQYF. The CDR3, as DNA: TGCAGCGTGTATTTGGGCTACGAGCAGTACTTC.

This clone came up many times. This chain uses TRBV14 with TRBJ1-1; D not certain. The length of the CDR3 is 15 residues. Trimming left V 0 bases short and J 3 bases short, with 11 bases between. CDR1 and CDR2 from the germline V gene are SGHDN and FVKESK. The CDR3, as DNA: TGTGCCAGCAGCCAAGAGGGTATTATATACACTGAAGCTTTCTTT. This translates into CASSQEGIIYTEAFF.

This clone showed up just a few times. Likely a read error: the CDR3 ends without its conserved phenylalanine or tryptophan. This chain connects TRBV12-3 or TRBV12-4 to TRBJ1-1; D is uncertain. The CDR3 loop spans 16 amino acids. V was pared by 3 bases and J by 4 bases, with 18 bases between. CDR3 region: CASSFTVGGRGTEAFS. CDR3 in DNA: TGTGCCAGCAGTTTCACAGTCGGCGGGCGTGGCACTGAAGCTTTCTCT.

The chain recombines TRBV5-6 with TRBJ2-7; unclear D gene. V lost 4 bases, J lost 3 bases, and 14 bases lay in between. Germline values: CDR1 SGHDT, CDR2 YYEEEE. The CDR3 is 14 residues long. CDR3 nucleotide sequence: TGTGCCAGCAGCCGCGCCGATTGGAACTACGAGCAGTACTTC. Translated, it gives CASSRADWNYEQYF.

This clone was found many times. A read error is possible here, since a much larger clone lies one base away. This sequence joins TRBV12-3 or TRBV12-4 and TRBJ2-3; TRBD1 is a possible D gene (6 bases). The V gene lost 5 bases and the J gene lost 10 bases, with 16 bases spanning the gap. The CDR3 is 13 amino acids. CDR3 sequence: CASSAGTIDAQYF. In DNA, the CDR3 is TGTGCCAGCAGTGCAGGGACAATTGATGCGCAGTATTTT.

The table lists this clone with a few counts. This sequence joins TRBV5-4 and TRBJ2-7; D remains unclear. Trimming took 4 bases from V and 2 from J, leaving 10 bases between them. CDR1 SGHNT and CDR2 YYREEE come from the germline V gene (reference sequence). The CDR3 contains 13 residues. CDR3 amino acids: CASSAGNPYEQYV. The CDR3 DNA reads TGTGCCAGCAGCGCTGGGAACCCCTACGAGCAGTACGTC.

The chain has TRBV11-2 and TRBJ1-6, with 7 bases matching TRBD1. Germline V gene data show CDR1 as SGHAT and CDR2 as FQNNGV. This CDR3 is 16 amino acids long. Trimming cost V 6 bases and J 7 bases; bases outside gene matches: 12. The CDR3 DNA sequence: TGTGCCAGCAGATTTAGAGTAGGCAGGGGGAATTCACCCCTCCACTTT. The encoded protein is CASRFRVGRGNSPLHF.

This clone came up many times. The junction and the germline gene differ at one end; a read error may be behind it. The chain combines TRBV6-1 with TRBJ2-1; the match to TRBD1 covers 9 bases. Germline V gene sequence: CDR1 MNHNS, CDR2 SASEGT. The CDR3 is made up of 14 amino acids. The CDR3 loop reads CASSTGGSCNEQFF. The DNA for the CDR3 is TGTGCCAGCAGTACAGGGGGCTCCTGCAATGAGCAGTTCTTC.

This clone was seen ten or more times. V usage is TRBV12-3 or TRBV12-4 and J usage is TRBJ2-3; tentative D call: TRBD2 (5 bases). CDR3 length: 14 amino acids. The V end lost 4 bases, the J end lost 3 bases, and 11 bases lay between the germline ends. CDR3 DNA: TGTGCCAGCAGTTCGGGAATGATTACAGATACGCAGTATTTT. It yields the protein CASSSGMITDTQYF.

This clone was counted between two and nine times. Being one base from a much bigger clone, this may be a read error. The V and J genes are TRBV5-6 and TRBJ1-2; D gene uncertain. Trimming took 4 bases from V and 7 from J, leaving 17 bases between them. Looked up from germline, CDR1 is SGHDT and CDR2 is YYEEEE. The CDR3 is made up of 14 amino acids. CDR3 amino acids: CASSREALFRGYTF. The CDR3 nucleotides are TGTGCCAGCAGCAGGGAGGCGCTATTTCGTGGCTACACCTTC.

This clone was found many times. The chain uses TRBV19 and TRBJ2-3; no clear D. Germline CDR1 is LNHDA and CDR2 is SQIVND (reference sequence). CDR3 size: 12 residues. V shed 5 bases and J shed 2 bases, with 5 bases lying between them. The CDR3 nucleotides read TGTGCCAGTAGTTACGACACAGATACGCAGTATTTT. This gives the protein CASSYDTDTQYF.

As concerns this clone: A read error may be the cause here, since a much bigger clone is one base away. The chain couples TRBV20-1 to TRBJ2-3; D perhaps matches TRBD2 (5 bases). The length of the CDR3 is 11 residues. The V and J ends lost 8 bases and 3 bases respectively, with 9 bases between them. Germline CDR1 reads DFQATT; CDR2 reads SNEGSKA (reference sequence). The CDR3 nucleotides read TGCAGTTCCGGGGATACAGATACGCAGTATTTT. Its protein is CSSGDTDTQYF.

This clone is termed medium-sized. This chain uses TRBV6-1 with TRBJ2-7; 8 bases agree with TRBD1. From germline, CDR1 is MNHNS and CDR2 SASEGT. The length of the CDR3 is 15 residues. The V gene end was trimmed by 1 base and the J gene end by 0 bases; junction bases not matched to a gene: 2. This CDR3 is CASSEETGGSYEQYV. In DNA form, the CDR3 reads TGTGCCAGCAGTGAAGAAACAGGGGGCTCCTACGAGCAGTACGTC.

This clone was recorded at least ten times. One end of the junction is discordant with germline, which a read error may explain. J is TRBJ2-1 and V is TRBV10-3, with TRBD2 matching over 14 bases. The CDR3 is made up of 15 amino acids. Germline V lookup: CDR1 ENHRY, CDR2 SYGVKD. The CDR3 spells CAISELGTSGGLVLF. CDR3 DNA sequence: TGTGCCATCAGTGAGCTAGGGACTAGCGGGGGCCTCGTCCTCTTC.

This clone was picked up a small number of times. This rearrangement joins TRBV5-6 to TRBJ2-3, with no clear D. Per the germline V gene, CDR1 is SGHDT and CDR2 is YYEEEE. Trimming stripped 3 bases from V and 2 bases from J, with 16 bases between. The CDR3 totals 16 residues. The CDR3 sequence: CASSSAGATVTDTQYF. In DNA, the CDR3 is TGTGCCAGCAGCTCGGCAGGTGCCACGGTCACAGATACGCAGTATTTT.

This rearrangement joins TRBV27 to TRBJ2-2; 7 bases are shared with TRBD2. CDR3 length equals 17 residues. Germline V gene data show CDR1 as MNHEY and CDR2 as SMNVEV (reference sequence). V dropped 6 bases and J dropped 9; count of bases not matched to a gene: 19. This CDR3 is CASRPLAVRGSTWELFF. Written as DNA, the CDR3 is TGTGCCAGCAGGCCGCTAGCGGTAAGGGGAAGTACCTGGGAGCTGTTTTTT.

Of note for this clone: At one end, the junction sequence differs from germline, possibly due to a read error. This chain links TRBV6-1 with TRBJ1-2, with 10 positions matching TRBD1. The CDR3 has 16 amino acids. Germline assignment: CDR1 MNHNS and CDR2 SASEGT. The CDR3 DNA follows: TGTGACAGCAGTAAGTGGGACAGGGGTAGCAACTATGGATACACCTTC. It specifies CDSSKWDRGSNYGYTF.

This clone was picked up many times. The junction shows a germline mismatch at one end, possibly a read error. This chain connects TRBV18 to TRBJ1-2; 10 bases match TRBD1. This CDR3 region has 14 residues. From germline, CDR1 is KGHSH and CDR2 LQKENI. The CDR3 DNA follows: TGTGCCAGCACACCGGGACAGGGGAACTATGGCTACACCTTC. Its protein product is CASTPGQGNYGYTF.